This is a list of T cell receptor beta chains from one sample in a study of blood T cell repertoires in COVID-19. Generated by immunoSEQ multiplex PCR, the TCRdb table keeps only in-frame clones and is missing some. The sample contains approximately 150,000 clones, roughly 89% of which appear only once. The specimen was peripheral blood. Receptors were obtained from a woman in her forties or fifties with acute or convalescent COVID-19. CDR3s include the opening cysteine and the closing phenylalanine or tryptophan. Fields, in order: J gene, clone size, D gene, V gene, CDR3 protein, CDR3 DNA. The D gene is left open where the match is weak. Some rows mark clone size as missing; the rest say once, few, many or name a class of expanded clone.

TRBJ2-1,.,TRBD2,TRBV4-2,CASSQDQRGVNEQFF,TGTGCCAGCAGCCAAGATCAGCGGGGGGTTAATGAGCAGTTCTTC
TRBJ1-2,once,.,TRBV7-9,CASSLVQGTNYGYTF,TGTGCCAGCAGCTTAGTACAGGGAACTAACTATGGCTACACCTTC
TRBJ2-3,.,.,TRBV29-1,CSVISGSTTDTQYF,TGCAGCGTTATATCGGGGTCGACCACAGATACGCAGTATTTT
TRBJ2-3,.,.,TRBV5-4,CASSLAAGATDTQYF,TGTGCCAGCAGCTTGGCGGCGGGGGCGACAGATACGCAGTATTTT
TRBJ2-4,once,TRBD2,TRBV18,CASSPPAGGPGENIQYF,TGTGCCAGCTCACCACCGGCGGGAGGGCCGGGGGAAAACATTCAGTACTTC
TRBJ1-2,.,TRBD1,TRBV7-8,CASSLAGTGSGYTF,TGTGCCAGCAGCTTAGCTGGGACAGGAAGTGGCTACACCTTC
TRBJ2-1,.,.,TRBV3-1/TRBV3-2,CASTLTSLNEQFF,TGTGCCAGCACCCTAACTAGCCTCAATGAGCAGTTCTTC
TRBJ1-2,.,.,TRBV15,CATSRDRGTNYGYTF,TGTGCCACCAGCAGAGATCGGGGAACTAACTATGGCTACACCTTC
TRBJ1-2,.,TRBD1,TRBV6-5,CASSWTGVGYTF,TGTGCCAGCAGTTGGACAGGGGTAGGCTACACCTTC
TRBJ1-2,once,.,TRBV30,CAWSVQYNYGYTF,TGTGCCTGGAGTGTACAATACAACTATGGCTACACCTTC
TRBJ2-5,.,TRBD1,TRBV2,CASSPDRGWETQYF,TGTGCCAGCAGTCCGGACAGGGGTTGGGAGACCCAGTACTTC
TRBJ1-4,.,.,TRBV3-1/TRBV3-2,CASSQAYSTNEKLFF,TGTGCCAGCAGCCAAGCCTACTCTACTAATGAAAAACTGTTTTTT
TRBJ1-5,.,.,TRBV6-1,CASSDYRNQPQHF,TGTGCCAGCAGTGATTACAGGAATCAGCCCCAGCATTTT
TRBJ2-6,few,.,TRBV11-2,CASSLAAGANVLTF,TGTGCCAGCAGCTTAGCAGCTGGGGCCAACGTCCTGACTTTC
TRBJ1-6,.,.,TRBV30,CAWKAGDDSPLHF,TGTGCCTGGAAGGCGGGCGACGATTCACCCCTCCACTTT